This is a list of T cell receptor beta chains from one sample in a study of T cell repertoires in cytomegalovirus infection. TCRdb itself ran the reads through MiXCR, one entry per CDR3 protein. The sample comprises about 180,000 distinct CDR3 sequences, 15% to 20% of which are singletons, and about 23% rests with the top ten. Input material: CD8+ T cells from PBMCs. These receptors were collected from a human donor in good health (CMV status not recorded). Some clones in this sample may be carry-over from other donors' samples. The CDR3 runs from the conserved cysteine through the conserved F or W. A D gene is named only where the DNA matches it firmly. Some rows have no size entry. The others give once, few or many, or a class for an expanded clone.

V gene	D gene	J gene	clone size	CDR3 protein	CDR3 DNA
TRBV7-6	TRBD1	TRBJ2-1	.	CASSFSGTGIGNEQFF	TGTGCCAGCAGCTTCTCCGGGACAGGGATCGGGAATGAGCAGTTCTTC
TRBV6-5	TRBD1	TRBJ2-2	.	CASSSGQTNTGELFF	TGTGCCAGCAGTTCGGGACAGACAAACACCGGGGAGCTGTTTTTT
TRBV7-3	.	TRBJ2-1	few	CASSLSSSSYNEQFF	TGTGCCAGCAGTCTTTCATCGAGCTCCTACAATGAGCAGTTCTTC
TRBV7-9	TRBD2	TRBJ2-1	few	CASKAGGPNEQFF	TGTGCCAGCAAAGCGGGGGGGCCGAATGAGCAGTTCTTC
TRBV29-1	.	TRBJ2-2	.	CSVEDGTGNGELFF	TGCAGCGTTGAAGATGGTACAGGGAACGGGGAGCTGTTTTTT
TRBV12-3/TRBV12-4	.	TRBJ1-1	.	CASSNYQGNTEAFF	TGTGCCAGCAGCAACTACCAGGGTAACACTGAAGCTTTCTTT
TRBV7-2	TRBD1	TRBJ1-5	few	CASSSKDRVNQPQHF	TGTGCCAGCAGCTCTAAAGACAGGGTCAATCAGCCCCAGCATTTT
TRBV29-1	.	TRBJ2-4	few	CSVGLAKNIQYF	TGCAGCGTTGGCTTAGCCAAAAACATTCAGTACTTC
TRBV15	.	TRBJ1-2	.	CATSRDSRNNYGYTF	TGTGCCACCAGCAGAGATTCACGGAATAACTATGGCTACACCTTC
TRBV7-2	TRBD1	TRBJ2-2	.	CASSLTPGTGVTGELFF	TGTGCCAGCAGCTTAACCCCCGGGACAGGGGTCACCGGGGAGCTGTTTTTT
TRBV7-9	.	TRBJ1-6	few	CASSIRTDSPLHF	TGTGCCAGCAGCATTCGGACCGATTCACCCCTCCACTTT
TRBV6-1	TRBD1	TRBJ2-7	few	CASSSDAGQGYEQYF	TGTGCCAGCAGTTCCGACGCTGGACAGGGGTACGAGCAGTACTTC
TRBV7-3	.	TRBJ2-2	.	CASSFNPGELFF	TGTGCCAGCAGCTTCAACCCCGGGGAGCTGTTTTTT
TRBV4-1	.	TRBJ1-1	many	CASSQVPLGTEAFF	TGCGCCAGCAGCCAGGTCCCCCTGGGGACTGAAGCTTTCTTT
TRBV9	.	TRBJ1-2	once	CASSVEGWQGGYTF	TGTGCCAGCAGCGTAGAAGGATGGCAGGGTGGCTACACCTTC
TRBV7-9	.	TRBJ2-5	few	CASNLVGQETQYF	TGTGCCAGCAACTTAGTGGGACAAGAGACCCAGTACTTC
TRBV7-7	TRBD2	TRBJ2-3	.	CASSLVSSGGSDTQYF	TGTGCCAGCAGCTTAGTTTCTAGCGGGGGATCAGATACGCAGTATTTT
TRBV6-2/TRBV6-3	.	TRBJ1-1	few	CASSLEQGNTEAFF	TGTGCCAGCAGTCTTGAACAGGGTAACACTGAAGCTTTCTTT
TRBV28	.	TRBJ2-7	few	CASSHDSSYEQYF	TGTGCCAGCAGTCATGATAGCTCCTACGAGCAGTACTTC
TRBV7-6	TRBD1	TRBJ1-2	.	CASSPIEGAVSGYTF	TGTGCCAGCAGCCCGATTGAGGGGGCTGTCAGTGGCTACACCTTC
TRBV7-6	.	TRBJ2-1	.	CASSLVGGPENEQFF	TGTGCCAGCAGCTTAGTGGGGGGGCCGGAAAATGAGCAGTTCTTC
TRBV7-2	.	TRBJ1-1	few	CASSMEGMTAFF	TGTGCCAGCTCCATGGAGGGCATGACAGCTTTCTTT
TRBV4-3	.	TRBJ2-3	few	CASSQTYGVGDTQYF	TGCGCCAGCAGCCAAACCTACGGAGTGGGGGATACGCAGTATTTT
TRBV7-8	TRBD1	TRBJ1-5	.	CASSLAEGQGVLYSNQPQHF	TGTGCCAGCAGCTTGGCGGAGGGACAGGGGGTTCTCTATAGCAATCAGCCCCAGCATTTT
TRBV29-1	TRBD1	TRBJ2-7	.	CSVGQGSSYEQYF	TGCAGCGTTGGACAGGGTAGCTCCTACGAGCAGTACTTC
TRBV7-6	TRBD2	TRBJ2-7	.	CASSTLAGRGYEQYF	TGTGCCAGCAGCACCTTAGCGGGGAGGGGTTACGAGCAGTACTTC
TRBV7-2	.	TRBJ2-7	few	CASGSDAPGPYEQYF	TGTGCCAGCGGCTCTGATGCTCCGGGGCCGTACGAGCAGTACTTC
TRBV5-6	.	TRBJ2-3	once	CASSAGSSDTQYF	TGTGCCAGCAGCGCCGGGTCATCAGATACGCAGTATTTT
TRBV12-3/TRBV12-4	TRBD2	TRBJ2-1	few	CASSNLAGGGNEQFF	TGTGCCAGCAGCAACCTAGCGGGGGGTGGGAATGAGCAGTTCTTC
TRBV6-9	TRBD1	TRBJ1-2	.	CASRRGQINYGYTF	TGTGCCAGCAGAAGGGGACAGATTAACTATGGCTACACCTTC
TRBV7-3	TRBD2	TRBJ2-3	.	CASSSTSDTQYF	TGTGCCAGCAGCTCGACTAGCGATACGCAGTATTTT
TRBV27	TRBD2	TRBJ2-3	.	CASSWGTSGGAADTQYF	TGTGCCAGCAGCTGGGGGACTAGCGGGGGGGCTGCAGATACGCAGTATTTT
TRBV4-1	.	TRBJ2-1	few	CASSPRRGGEQFF	TGCGCCAGCAGCCCCCGGAGAGGAGGTGAGCAGTTCTTC
TRBV6-5	.	TRBJ1-1	.	CASSYSPGPGTEAFF	TGTGCCAGCAGTTACTCACCAGGGCCGGGGACTGAAGCTTTCTTT
TRBV10-3	TRBD2	TRBJ2-5	few	CAMATSGQETQYF	TGTGCCATGGCGACTAGCGGCCAAGAGACCCAGTACTTC
TRBV4-2	.	TRBJ2-5	.	CASSQDPTGIQETQYF	TGTGCCAGCAGCCAAGATCCGACAGGTATTCAAGAGACCCAGTACTTC
TRBV9	.	TRBJ2-5	once	CASSVVAGQETQYF	TGTGCCAGCAGCGTAGTGGCAGGTCAAGAGACCCAGTACTTC
TRBV11-3	.	TRBJ2-1	few	CASSFSGAVEQFF	TGTGCCAGCAGCTTCTCCGGGGCGGTCGAGCAGTTCTTC
TRBV6-5	.	TRBJ1-1	few	CASSYSTVQLKDEAFF	TGTGCCAGCAGTTACTCCACGGTCCAGCTTAAGGATGAAGCTTTCTTT
TRBV27	TRBD1	TRBJ1-1	.	CASSPGQGGTEAFF	TGTGCCAGCAGTCCAGGACAGGGGGGCACTGAAGCTTTCTTT
TRBV4-1	TRBD1	TRBJ1-1	.	CASSESTGAGTEAFF	TGCGCCAGCAGCGAATCAACAGGGGCGGGCACTGAAGCTTTCTTT